This T cell receptor beta chain derives from a study of beta chain features in type 1 diabetes. Expressed TCRB transcripts were sequenced, since all the RNA that had been isolated was reverse transcribed. The table came from immunoSEQ multiplex PCR; TCRdb's copy has only in-frame clones and leaves some out. This table has hundreds of thousands of clones, over 9.5% appearing once. Findings and caveats of the study: The study notes PCR might favor shorter templates equally in patients and controls.

CDR3 length: 12 residues. Per germline, CDR1 SNHLY and CDR2 FYNNEI. Trimming cost V 6 bases and J 5 bases, with 10 bases left between them. This clone was seen only once. The antigen remains unidentified. Purity exceeding 95% was reached by all sorted populations. The sample was naive CD4+ T cells from blood. The source is a man younger than 35 in good health. The rearrangement uses TRBV2 and TRBJ2-5; a possible D gene is TRBD2 (5 bases). The CDR3 is CASRVTGETQYF. The DNA of the CDR3 is TGTGCCAGCAGAGTGACGGGGGAGACCCAGTACTTC.